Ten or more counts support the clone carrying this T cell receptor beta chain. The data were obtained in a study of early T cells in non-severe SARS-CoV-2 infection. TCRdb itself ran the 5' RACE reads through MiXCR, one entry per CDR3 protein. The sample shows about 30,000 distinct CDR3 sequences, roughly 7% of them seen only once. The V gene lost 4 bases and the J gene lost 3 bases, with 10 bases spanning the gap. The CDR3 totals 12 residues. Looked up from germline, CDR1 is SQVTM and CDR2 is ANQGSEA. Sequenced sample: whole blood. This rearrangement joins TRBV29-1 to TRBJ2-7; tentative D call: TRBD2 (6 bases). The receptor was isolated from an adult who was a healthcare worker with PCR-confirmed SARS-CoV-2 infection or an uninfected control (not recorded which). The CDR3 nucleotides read TGCAGCGTTGCGCAGGGAGGCTACGAGCAGTACTTC. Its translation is CSVAQGGYEQYF.